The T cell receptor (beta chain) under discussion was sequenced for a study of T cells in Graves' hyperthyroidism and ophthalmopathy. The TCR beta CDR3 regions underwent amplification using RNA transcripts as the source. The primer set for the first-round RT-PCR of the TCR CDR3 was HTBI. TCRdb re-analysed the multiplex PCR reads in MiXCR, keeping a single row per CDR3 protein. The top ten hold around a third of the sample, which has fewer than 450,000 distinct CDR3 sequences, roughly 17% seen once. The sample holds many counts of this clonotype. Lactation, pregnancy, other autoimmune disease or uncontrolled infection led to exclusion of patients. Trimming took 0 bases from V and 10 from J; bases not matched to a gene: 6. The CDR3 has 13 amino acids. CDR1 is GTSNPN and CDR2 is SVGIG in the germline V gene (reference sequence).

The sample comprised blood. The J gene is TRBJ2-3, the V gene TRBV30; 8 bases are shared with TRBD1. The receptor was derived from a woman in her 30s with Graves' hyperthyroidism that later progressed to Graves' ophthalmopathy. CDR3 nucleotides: TGTGCCTGGAGTGTACGGACAGGGCAAGCGCAGTATTTT. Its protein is CAWSVRTGQAQYF.